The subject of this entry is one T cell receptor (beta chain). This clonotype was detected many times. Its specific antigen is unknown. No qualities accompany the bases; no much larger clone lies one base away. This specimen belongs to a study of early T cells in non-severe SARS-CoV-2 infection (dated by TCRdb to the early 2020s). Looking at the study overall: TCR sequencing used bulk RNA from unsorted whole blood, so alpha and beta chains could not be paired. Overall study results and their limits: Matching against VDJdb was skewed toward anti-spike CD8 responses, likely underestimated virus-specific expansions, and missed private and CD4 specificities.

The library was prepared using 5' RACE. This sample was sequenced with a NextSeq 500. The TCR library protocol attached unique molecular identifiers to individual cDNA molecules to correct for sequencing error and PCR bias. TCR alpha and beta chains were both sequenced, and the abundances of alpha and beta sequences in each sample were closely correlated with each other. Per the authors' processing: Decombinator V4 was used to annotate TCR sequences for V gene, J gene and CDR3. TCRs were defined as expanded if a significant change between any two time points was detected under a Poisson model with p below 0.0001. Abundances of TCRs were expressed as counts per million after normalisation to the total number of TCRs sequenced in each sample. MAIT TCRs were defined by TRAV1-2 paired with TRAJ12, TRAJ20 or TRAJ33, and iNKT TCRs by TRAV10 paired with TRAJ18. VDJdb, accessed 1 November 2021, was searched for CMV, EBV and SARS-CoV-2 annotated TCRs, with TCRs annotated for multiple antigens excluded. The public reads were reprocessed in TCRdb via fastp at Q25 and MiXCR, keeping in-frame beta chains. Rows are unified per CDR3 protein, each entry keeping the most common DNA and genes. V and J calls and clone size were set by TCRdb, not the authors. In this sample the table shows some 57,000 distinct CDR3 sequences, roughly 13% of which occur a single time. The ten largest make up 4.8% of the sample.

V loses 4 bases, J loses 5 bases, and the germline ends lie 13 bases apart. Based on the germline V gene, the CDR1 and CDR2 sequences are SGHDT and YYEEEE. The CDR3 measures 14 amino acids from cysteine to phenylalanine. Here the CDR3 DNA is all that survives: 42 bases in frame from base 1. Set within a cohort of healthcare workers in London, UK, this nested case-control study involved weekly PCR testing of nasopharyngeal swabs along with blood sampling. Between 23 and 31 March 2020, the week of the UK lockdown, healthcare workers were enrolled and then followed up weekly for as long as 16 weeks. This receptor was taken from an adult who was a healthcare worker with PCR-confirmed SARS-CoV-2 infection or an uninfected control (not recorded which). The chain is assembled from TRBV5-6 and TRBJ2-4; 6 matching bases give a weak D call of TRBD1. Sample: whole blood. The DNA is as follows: TGTGCCAGCAGCCTAGGACAGAGTGAAAACATTCAGTACTTC. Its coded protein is CASSLGQSENIQYF.